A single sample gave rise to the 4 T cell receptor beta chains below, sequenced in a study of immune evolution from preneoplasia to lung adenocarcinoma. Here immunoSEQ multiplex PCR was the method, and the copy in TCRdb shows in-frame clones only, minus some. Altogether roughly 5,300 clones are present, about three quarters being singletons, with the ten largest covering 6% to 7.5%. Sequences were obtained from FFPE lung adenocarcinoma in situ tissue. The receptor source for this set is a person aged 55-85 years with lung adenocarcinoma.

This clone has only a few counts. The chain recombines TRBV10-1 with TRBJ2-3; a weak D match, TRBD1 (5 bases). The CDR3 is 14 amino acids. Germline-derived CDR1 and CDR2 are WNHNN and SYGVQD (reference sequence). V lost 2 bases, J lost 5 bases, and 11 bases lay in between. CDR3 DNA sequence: TGCGCCAGCAGTGAGCGGTCTACAGGAGATACGCAGTATTTT. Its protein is CASSERSTGDTQYF.

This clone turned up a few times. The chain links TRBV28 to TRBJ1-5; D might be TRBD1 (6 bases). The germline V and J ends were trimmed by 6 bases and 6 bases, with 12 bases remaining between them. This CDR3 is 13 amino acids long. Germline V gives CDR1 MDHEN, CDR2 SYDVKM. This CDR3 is CASSKTGFQPQHF. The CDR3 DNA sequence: TGTGCCAGCAGCAAAACAGGGTTTCAGCCCCAGCATTTT.

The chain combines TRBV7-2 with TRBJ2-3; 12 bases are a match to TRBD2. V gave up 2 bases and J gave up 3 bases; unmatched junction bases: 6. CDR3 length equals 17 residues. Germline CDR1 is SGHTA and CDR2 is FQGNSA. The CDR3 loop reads CASSLSSSGGGTDTQYF. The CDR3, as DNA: TGTGCCAGCAGCTTATCGTCTAGCGGGGGGGGGACAGATACGCAGTATTTT.

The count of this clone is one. CDR3: CASSASRGGFFNEQFF. In DNA, the CDR3 is TGTGCCAGCAGCGCCAGTCGGGGGGGGTTTTTCAATGAGCAGTTCTTC. This rearrangement joins TRBV9 to TRBJ2-1, with 8 bases fitting TRBD2. CDR1 SGDLS and CDR2 YYNGEE come from the germline V gene. The CDR3 is 16 amino acids. V lost 3 bases, J lost 6 bases, and 11 bases stayed unmatched.